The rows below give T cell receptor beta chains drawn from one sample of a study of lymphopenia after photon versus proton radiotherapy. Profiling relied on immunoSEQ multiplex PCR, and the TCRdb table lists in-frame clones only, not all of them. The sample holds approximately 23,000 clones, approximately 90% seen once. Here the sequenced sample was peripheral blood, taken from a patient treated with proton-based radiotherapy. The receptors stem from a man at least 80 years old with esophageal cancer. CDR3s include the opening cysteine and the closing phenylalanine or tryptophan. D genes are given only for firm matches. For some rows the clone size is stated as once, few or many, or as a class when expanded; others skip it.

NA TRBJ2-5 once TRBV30 CAWSAFGRTKGTQYF TGTGCCTGGAGTGCCTTTGGACGGACTAAAGGGACCCAGTACTTC
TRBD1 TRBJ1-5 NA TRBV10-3 CAISADRGTQPQHF TGTGCCATCAGTGCGGACAGGGGTACTCAGCCCCAGCATTTT
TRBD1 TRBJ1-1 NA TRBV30 CAWSDDRVEAFF TGTGCCTGGAGCGACGACAGGGTTGAAGCTTTCTTT
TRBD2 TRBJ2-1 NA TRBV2 CASMTSGGYNEQFF TGTGCCAGCATGACTAGCGGGGGGTACAATGAGCAGTTCTTC
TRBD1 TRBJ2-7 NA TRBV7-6 CASRKGQALYEQYF TGTGCCAGCAGAAAGGGACAGGCCCTCTACGAGCAGTACTTC
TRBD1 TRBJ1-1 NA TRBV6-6 CASRPGQGFTEAFF TGTGCCAGCAGACCAGGACAGGGTTTTACTGAAGCTTTCTTT
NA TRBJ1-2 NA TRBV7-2 CASSLNARGYTF TGTGCCAGCAGCTTAAATGCGCGCGGCTACACCTTC
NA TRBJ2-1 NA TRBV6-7 CASTPDYQDYNEQFF TGTGCCAGCACTCCGGACTACCAGGACTACAATGAGCAGTTCTTC
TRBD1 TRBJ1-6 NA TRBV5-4 CASTVKGQGSSPLHF TGTGCCAGCACGGTAAAGGGACAGGGGAGTTCACCCCTCCACTTT
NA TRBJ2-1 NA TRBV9 CASSPRGGQGVMDEQFF TGTGCCAGCAGCCCCCGGGGGGGGCAGGGGGTTATGGATGAGCAGTTCTTC
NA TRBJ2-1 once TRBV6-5 CASSYRLGGEQFF TGTGCCAGCAGTTACCGACTAGGGGGTGAGCAGTTCTTC
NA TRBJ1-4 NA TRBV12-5 CASGRGGTEKLFF TGTGCTAGTGGCCGGGGAGGGACAGAAAAACTGTTTTTT
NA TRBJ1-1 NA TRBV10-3 CAIKEYREFEAFF TGTGCCATCAAAGAATACAGGGAGTTTGAAGCTTTCTTT
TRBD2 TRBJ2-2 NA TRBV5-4 CASSLAKGGRANGELFF TGTGCCAGCAGCTTGGCCAAAGGCGGGAGGGCCAACGGGGAGCTGTTTTTT
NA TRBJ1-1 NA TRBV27 CASSFLPRGNTEAFF TGTGCCAGCAGTTTTCTACCCAGGGGGAACACTGAAGCTTTCTTT
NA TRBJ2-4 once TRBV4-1 CASSQGVGGSTKNIQYF TGCGCCAGCAGCCAAGGGGTAGGTGGGAGCACCAAAAACATTCAGTACTTC
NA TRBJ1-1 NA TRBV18 CASSPRGNTEAFF TGTGCCAGCTCACCGAGAGGGAACACTGAAGCTTTCTTT
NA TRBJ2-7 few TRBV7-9 CASSFHGYEQYF TGTGCCAGCAGCTTCCATGGCTACGAGCAGTACTTC
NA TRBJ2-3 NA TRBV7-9 CASSFDTDTQYF TGTGCCAGCAGCTTCGACACAGATACGCAGTATTTT
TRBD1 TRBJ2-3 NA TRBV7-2 CASSFVGQDTDTQYF TGTGCCAGCAGCTTCGTCGGACAGGACACAGATACGCAGTATTTT
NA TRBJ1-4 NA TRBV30 CAWTDSGLEKLFF TGTGCCTGGACGGACTCCGGGCTTGAAAAACTGTTTTTT
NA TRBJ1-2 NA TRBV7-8 CASSLAGGDLYGYTF TGTGCCAGCAGCTTAGCGGGGGGGGACCTCTATGGCTACACCTTC
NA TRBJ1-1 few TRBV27 CASSLSGGGYTEAFF TGTGCCAGCAGTTTATCTGGGGGGGGTTACACTGAAGCTTTCTTT
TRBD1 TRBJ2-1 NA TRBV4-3 CASSQADRDYNEQFF TGCGCCAGCAGCCAAGCCGACAGGGACTACAATGAGCAGTTCTTC
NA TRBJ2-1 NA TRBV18 CASSPPYNEQFF TGTGCCAGCTCACCACCCTACAATGAGCAGTTCTTC
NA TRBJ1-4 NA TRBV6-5 CASSPSRQPNEKLFF TGTGCCAGCAGCCCTAGCAGGCAGCCTAATGAAAAACTGTTTTTT
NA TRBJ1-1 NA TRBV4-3 CASSQDRNTEAFF TGCGCCAGCAGCCAAGACAGGAACACTGAAGCTTTCTTT
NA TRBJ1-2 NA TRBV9 CASSTTATYGYTF TGTGCCAGCAGCACGACAGCGACCTATGGCTACACCTTC
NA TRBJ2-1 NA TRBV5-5 CASSPAGTFSSYNEQFF TGTGCCAGCAGCCCGGCCGGGACTTTTAGCTCCTACAATGAGCAGTTCTTC
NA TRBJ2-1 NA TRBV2 CATTNSAQQFF TGTGCCACCACTAATTCGGCCCAGCAGTTCTTC
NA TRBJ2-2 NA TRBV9 CASSVGSQAGELFF TGTGCCAGCAGCGTAGGCAGTCAGGCCGGGGAGCTGTTTTTT
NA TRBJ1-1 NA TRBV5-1 CASSLGGGPTEAFF TGCGCCAGCAGCTTAGGAGGGGGACCCACTGAAGCTTTCTTT
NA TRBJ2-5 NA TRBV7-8 CASSLVVGDGETQYF TGTGCCAGCAGCTTAGTTGTAGGGGACGGAGAGACCCAGTACTTC
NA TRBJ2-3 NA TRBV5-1 CASSFGTDTQYF TGCGCCAGCAGCTTTGGCACAGATACGCAGTATTTT
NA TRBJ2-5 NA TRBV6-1 CASSVRDWMETQYF TGTGCCAGCAGTGTGAGGGATTGGATGGAGACCCAGTACTTC